Presented here are 16 T cell receptor beta chains from one specimen sequenced in a study of human T cells and chemical hapten exposure. TCRdb re-analysed the RACE reads in MiXCR, keeping a single row per CDR3 protein. The table has 39,000 or so distinct CDR3 sequences, around 3.8% seen once. Documented time point: patch test 1, 2 weeks after DPC sensitization. Specified treatment: therapeutic diphenylcyclopropenone sensitization with weekly scalp DPC. Total RNA was isolated from unfractionated whole blood. The sequencing here drew on whole blood, taken in connection with sensitization to the hapten diphenylcyclopropenone (DPC). Every receptor here comes from a man aged 45-65 years with alopecia areata. Some clones in this sample may be carry-over from other donors' samples.

In this sample, this clonotype turned up many times. This rearrangement joins TRBV4-1 to TRBJ1-1; D unresolved. This CDR3 contains 14 residues. Trimming took off 1 base at V and 1 base at J, with 7 bases between the two ends. Germline CDR1 reads MGHRA; CDR2 reads YSYEKL. The DNA of the CDR3 is TGCGCCAGCAGCCAAGGACATACGAACACTGAAGCTTTCTTT. It codes for CASSQGHTNTEAFF.

This clonotype was recorded at least ten times. This chain links TRBV9 with TRBJ2-5, with a tentative D call TRBD2 (5 bases). Trimming stripped 0 bases from V and 1 base from J, with 16 bases between. Germline V gene sequence: CDR1 SGDLS, CDR2 YYNGEE. This CDR3 is 17 amino acids long. This CDR3 is CASSVEKRSDSQETQYF. CDR3 DNA sequence: TGTGCCAGCAGCGTAGAGAAGCGGTCGGACTCCCAAGAGACCCAGTACTTC.

Ten or more counts support this clonotype. This chain links TRBV20-1 with TRBJ2-3, with 10 bases that match TRBD2. Germline V lookup: CDR1 DFQATT, CDR2 SNEGSKA (reference sequence). The CDR3 runs to 14 residues. J lost 5 bases, V lost 6 bases, and 8 bases had no gene match. The CDR3 protein is CSAPSGRAGDTQYF. Written as DNA, the CDR3 is TGCAGTGCGCCGAGCGGGAGGGCAGGAGATACGCAGTATTTT.

This clonotype was seen at least ten times. The chain carries TRBV29-1 and TRBJ2-2, with D hard to call. This CDR3 region has 11 residues. Germline V gene data show CDR1 as SQVTM and CDR2 as ANQGSEA. V lost 4 bases to trimming and J lost 2 bases, with 2 bases between them. The CDR3 DNA reads TGCAGCGTTGGAAACACCGGGGAGCTGTTTTTT. As protein: CSVGNTGELFF.

This clonotype was seen ten or more times. This chain uses TRBV19 with TRBJ2-4; no definite D call. Germline V gives CDR1 LNHDA, CDR2 SQIVND (reference sequence). This CDR3 region has 15 residues. V dropped 4 bases and J dropped 0 bases, with 10 bases sitting between them. In DNA, the CDR3 is TGTGCCAGTAGTACAATAAATCTAGCCAAAAACATTCAGTACTTC. This codes for CASSTINLAKNIQYF.

A word on this clonotype: A much larger clone differs from this one at a single base, so this may be a read error. This chain links TRBV29-1 with TRBJ2-7; D gene ambiguous. The CDR3 contains 12 residues. V shed 5 bases and J shed 5 bases, with 13 bases lying between them. Germline assignment: CDR1 SQVTM and CDR2 ANQGSEA. The chain's CDR3 is CSVKASSNEQYF. The CDR3 coding sequence is TGCAGCGTTAAAGCCTCTTCCAACGAGCAGTACTTC.

In its sample, this clonotype was seen many times. The rearrangement links TRBV20-1 to TRBJ2-1; D possibly corresponds to TRBD2 (6 bases). In germline, CDR1 is DFQATT, CDR2 SNEGSKA (reference sequence). CDR3 length equals 13 residues. The V end was cut by 7 bases, the J end by 4 bases, with 14 bases between. The CDR3 DNA follows: TGCAGTGTCCCCGGGAGTCATTACAATGAGCAGTTCTTC. Its protein product is CSVPGSHYNEQFF.

This clonotype has at least ten counts. The rearrangement links TRBV29-1 to TRBJ2-3; tentative D call: TRBD2 (6 bases). V was cut by 4 bases and J by 3 bases, with 11 bases left in between. Germline CDR1 is SQVTM and CDR2 is ANQGSEA. The CDR3 consists of 13 residues. For the CDR3, the DNA is TGCAGCGTTGCGGAGGGCCAGACAGATACGCAGTATTTT. It yields the protein CSVAEGQTDTQYF.

This clonotype was detected ten times or more. This chain links TRBV7-2 with TRBJ2-3, with 8 bases aligning to TRBD2. The germline V gene encodes CDR1 SGHTA and CDR2 FQGNSA. The CDR3 length is 16 residues. The junction had 7 bases not matched to a gene; V was cut back by 3 bases and J by 2 bases. The CDR3 nucleotides are TGTGCCAGCAGCTTGGGGCCTAGCGGGTCCACAGATACGCAGTATTTT. Translated: CASSLGPSGSTDTQYF.

Many counts were recorded for this clonotype. The chain recombines TRBV20-1 with TRBJ2-3, with D perhaps TRBD1 or TRBD2 (7 bases each). Trimming removed 0 bases from V and 6 bases from J, with 19 bases in between. This CDR3 is built from 16 residues. Germline-derived CDR1 and CDR2 are DFQATT and SNEGSKA (reference sequence). The CDR3 DNA follows: TGCAGTGCTAGAGATGGAACAGGGGCCGGGGGGGATACGCAGTATTTT. It translates to CSARDGTGAGGDTQYF.

This clonotype was recorded many times. This chain uses TRBV7-2 with TRBJ2-1; a weak D match, TRBD1 (5 bases). The CDR3 runs to 12 residues. V was shortened by 6 bases and J by 6 bases, with 9 bases between the two germline ends. Germline loops: CDR1 SGHTA, CDR2 FQGNSA. CDR3 coding DNA: TGTGCCAGCAGTCTGGACACCAATGAGCAGTTCTTC. This encodes CASSLDTNEQFF.

This clonotype showed up many times. The genes are TRBV3-1 and TRBJ2-1; a weak D match, TRBD2 (5 bases). Germline V gene lookup returns CDR1 LGHDT and CDR2 YNNKEL (reference sequence). Between the trimmed V and J ends, which lost 1 base and 7 bases, there was a span of 14 bases. This CDR3 contains 15 residues. The DNA for the CDR3 is TGTGCCAGCAGCCAAGGGGGTGGGAGTGCTAATGAGCAGTTCTTC. This gives the protein CASSQGGGSANEQFF.

This clonotype was counted many times. The chain employs TRBV11-2 and TRBJ1-5; D uncertain. The V gene lost 1 base and the J gene lost 4 bases, with 8 bases spanning the gap. The CDR3 is 14 amino acids. Per the germline V gene, CDR1 is SGHAT and CDR2 is FQNNGV. The CDR3 here is CASSLVASNQPQHF. DNA for the CDR3: TGTGCCAGCAGCTTAGTTGCATCTAATCAGCCCCAGCATTTT.

As to this clonotype: Being one base from a much bigger clone, this may be a read error. The V gene is TRBV7-9, the J gene TRBJ2-5; D unresolved. Looked up from germline, CDR1 is SEHNR and CDR2 is FQNEAQ (reference sequence). CDR3 length equals 14 residues. V was pared by 4 bases and J by 5 bases, with 14 bases between. CDR3 sequence: CASSSPKGRETQYF. The CDR3 region has the DNA TGTGCCAGCAGCTCTCCTAAGGGTCGGGAGACCCAGTACTTC.

This clonotype was observed many times. This chain joins TRBV2 and TRBJ2-3; D is ambiguous. Trimming cost V 6 bases and J 4 bases, with 5 bases left between them. Germline CDR1 is SNHLY and CDR2 is FYNNEI. The CDR3 length is 11 residues. CDR3 DNA: TGTGCCAGCAGGACTGCAGATACGCAGTATTTT. It encodes CASRTADTQYF.

This clonotype was recorded many times. This chain joins TRBV2 and TRBJ2-6; 11 bases align to TRBD1. Germline V gives CDR1 SNHLY, CDR2 FYNNEI. This CDR3 contains 20 residues. V trimming: 5 bases; J trimming: 6 bases; junction bases outside the gene matches: 18. The CDR3 reads CASSNPTGQGAYFVANVLTF. The CDR3 DNA is TGTGCCAGCAGTAACCCTACCGGACAGGGGGCTTACTTCGTGGCCAACGTCCTGACTTTC.